A selection of T cell receptor beta chains follows, all from one sample in a study of molecular identifiers for immune sequencing clone quantification. From the PCR reads, TCRdb called clonotypes with MiXCR, one entry per CDR3 protein. The sample has some 590,000 distinct CDR3 sequences, 25% seen once. Sequences were obtained from naive CD8+ T cells from blood, with Jurkat cell RNA spiked in. These receptors all come from a human donor in good health. Some libraries in this study had Jurkat cell RNA spiked in. Each CDR3 is given with its conserved first and last residue. The D gene is left open where the match is weak. Size is stated for part of the rows, as once, few or many counts, or as a class when the clone is expanded.

j_gene,v_gene,abundance,d_gene,CDR3aa,CDR3nt
TRBJ2-3,TRBV4-1,many,.,CASNTGRTSYPTDTQYF,TGCGCCAGCAACACCGGACGGACTTCCTACCCCACAGATACGCAGTATTTT
TRBJ1-5,TRBV27,.,TRBD1,CASSSSTGRQPQHF,TGTGCCAGCAGTTCATCGACAGGGCGGCAGCCCCAGCATTTT
TRBJ2-5,TRBV7-6,.,.,CASSSTGTQEIQYF,TGTGCCAGTAGCTCGACAGGGACTCAAGAGATCCAGTACTTC
TRBJ2-1,TRBV19,.,TRBD2,CASSPLAGPGFNEQFF,TGTGCCAGTAGTCCTCTAGCGGGACCAGGGTTCAATGAGCAGTTCTTC
TRBJ2-1,TRBV4-1,.,TRBD2,CASSQVGTSGGYGQFF,TGCGCCAGCAGCCAAGTCGGGACTAGCGGGGGATATGGGCAGTTCTTC
TRBJ1-5,TRBV12-3/TRBV12-4,many,.,CASSPQGVNQPQHF,TGTGCCAGCAGTCCCCAGGGAGTAAATCAGCCCCAGCATTTT
TRBJ1-5,TRBV19,.,TRBD1,CASSPWTGDQPQHF,TGTGCCAGTAGTCCCTGGACAGGGGATCAGCCCCAGCATTTT
TRBJ2-2,TRBV10-3,.,TRBD2,CAISESPSGGPANTGELFF,TGTGCCATCAGTGAGAGTCCTAGCGGGGGCCCCGCGAACACCGGGGAGCTGTTTTTT
TRBJ2-2,TRBV28,.,.,CASSTPETASNTGELFF,TGTGCCAGCAGCACCCCCGAGACAGCATCGAACACCGGGGAGCTGTTTTTT
TRBJ2-3,TRBV12-3/TRBV12-4,many,TRBD2,CASSLGGGAADTQYF,TGTGCCAGCAGTTTAGGCGGGGGGGCCGCAGATACGCAGTATTTT
TRBJ2-1,TRBV7-9,.,TRBD1,CASSLRGQVYNEQFF,TGTGCCAGCAGCTTAAGGGGACAGGTCTACAATGAGCAGTTCTTC
TRBJ1-4,TRBV4-3,many,.,CASSQGVKEKLFF,TGCGCCAGCAGCCAAGGAGTGAAGGAAAAACTGTTTTTT
TRBJ2-1,TRBV4-3,.,.,CASSQRAFSYNEQFF,TGCGCCAGCAGCCAACGCGCCTTCTCCTACAATGAGCAGTTCTTC
TRBJ2-7,TRBV27,once,TRBD2,CASSLEVSGIYEQYF,TGTGCCAGCAGTTTGGAGGTGAGCGGGATCTACGAGCAGTACTTC
TRBJ2-1,TRBV29-1,.,TRBD1,CSVEFLPGQGAEWDEQFF,TGCAGCGTTGAATTCCTCCCGGGACAGGGAGCTGAGTGGGATGAGCAGTTCTTC
TRBJ1-5,TRBV19,.,.,CASRWAGGSSNQPQHF,TGTGCCAGTAGATGGGCTGGGGGGAGTAGCAATCAGCCCCAGCATTTT
TRBJ2-7,TRBV28,.,.,CASSPIYTSYEQYF,TGTGCCAGCAGTCCCATTTACACCTCCTACGAGCAGTACTTC